This T cell receptor beta chain was retrieved from a study of cytomegalovirus exposure and HLA in healthy donors (TCRdb year 2017). For the study in its entirety: According to an earlier analysis of 587 of the donors, about 170 million T cells yielded approximately 120 million unique TCR beta sequences and about 280 Gb of sequence data. Approximately 310 gigabases of sequencing data and 78 million or so unique TCR sequences were included in an early release covering roughly 600 HLA-typed donors. The genetic ancestry cluster associated with self-reported Caucasian donors included about 84% of the roughly 400 genotyped donors. The study was designed to test whether signatures of past pathogen exposure could be identified by cataloging public T cell receptors. The study profiled the T cell repertoires of under 850 subjects by immunosequencing and related them to cytomegalovirus serostatus. A separate validation cohort of more than 100 different subjects was used in addition to the approximately 640-subject first cohort. The study combined high-throughput TCR immunosequencing, statistical association of individual TCRs with disease status, and machine learning to predict cytomegalovirus infection status. In a later analysis, previously published TCR beta repertoires from 666 donors were re-analyzed and high-resolution HLA genotyping was added so that TCR occurrence patterns could be studied. Rather than using new phenotypic data, the later analysis identified candidate immune exposures from TCR beta sequences and from how often those sequences occurred across donors. To decide whether each TCR beta V gene segment behaved as functional or pseudogenic, an earlier analysis of some 600 of the donors relied on high-throughput TCR beta sequencing. Alongside the repertoire data, information on donor age, sex, ethnicity and CMV serostatus was compiled. In a later genetic analysis, genome-wide SNP genotypes for 398 of the 666 donors were used, and that subset was treated as a discovery cohort. Every repertoire in the discovery cohort had been generated on one and the same sequencing platform. HLA typing covered class I and class II loci at four-digit resolution. Typing coverage differed by locus: A, B, C, DRB1 and DQB1 were typed in roughly 620-630 donors, DQA1 in roughly 500, DPA1 in approximately 600, and DPB1 in 450 to 490. Five DR-DQ haplotypes were handled as single units for association and clustering, since linkage in the cohort was strong. Among about 360 genotyped donors of the cohort, an average of 235,054 unique TCR beta nucleotide sequences were sequenced per donor, about a sixth of them non-productive.

Note on this clone: Its target antigen remains unknown. No qualities accompany the bases; no much larger clone lies one base away.

Libraries were built with the immunoSEQ multiplex PCR assay. For the multiplex PCR, a mixture combining 60 forward primers for TCR Vbeta segments and 13 reverse primers for TCR Jbeta segments was used. The CDR3 region of rearranged TCR beta genes was amplified from genomic DNA by a multiplex PCR assay. The amplified TCR beta libraries were sequenced on the Illumina HiSeq System as 87-base-pair reads. In the original analysis: A later analysis tallied about 77 million unique TCR beta chains across the 600 to 700 repertoires, and 10 million to 11 million of those chains were shared by two or more donors. To remove PCR and sequencing errors, raw reads were error-corrected and collapsed into unique sequences using a nearest-neighbor algorithm that merged closely related sequences. CDR3 sequences were aligned to IMGT reference sequences to assign V, D and J gene segments. For a sequence to be retained, a match of at least six nucleotides was required to both a V gene segment and a J gene segment. A rearrangement was called productive if the CDR3 had no stop codons and remained in frame with V and J, and every other rearrangement was called non-productive. CDR3 was defined according to IMGT convention as the region running from the second conserved V-encoded cysteine to the conserved J-encoded phenylalanine. The earlier analysis of about 610 of the donors excluded any sequence lacking an unambiguous match to a single V gene segment. An earlier analysis of just under 600 of the donors called V segments functional above 56.7% productive rearrangements and segregating when the between-donor standard deviation exceeded 5%. To diagnose cytomegalovirus status from the catalog of TCR beta chain sequences, a statistical classification framework was built. A later analysis assigned V and J genes by comparing TCR nucleotide sequences with IMGT/GENE-DB human TR gene sequences. Using the TCRdist pipeline, a later analysis assigned CDR3 sequences along with most-parsimonious VDJ recombination scenarios. In a later analysis, each TCR beta chain was defined by its CDR3 amino acid sequence together with its V-gene family, and reads lacking a unique V-gene family were excluded. As a way to deal with suspected cross-contamination and a sequencing artifact, a later analysis dropped approximately 590 nucleotide sequences that were highly shared and had low generation probability. A later analysis calculated a clonal expansion index for each public chain from normalized within-repertoire ranks of inferred template counts. In a later analysis, generation probabilities were computed using a VDJ recombination model fitted to out-of-frame rearrangements, and the results were checked against IGoR. In a later analysis, TCR-TCR, TCR-HLA and TCR-CMV co-occurrence was scored with hypergeometric tests, and a repertoire-size bias correction was applied to TCR pairs. To estimate false discovery rates, a later analysis permuted the HLA or CMV assignments 20 times. In a later analysis, co-occurring TCRs were grouped using DBSCAN, with TCRdist sequence similarity added in when clustering inside HLA-allele-positive subsets. Repertoires with fewer than 30,000 or more than 120,000 public chains, plus five repertoires with anomalous nucleotide sharing, were excluded from co-occurrence clustering. TCRdb re-hosts the immuneACCESS table, in-frame sequences only. Its copies lack some clones; in the studies checked, an unresolved V gene accounts for under half of them, and the cause for the rest is not known. Clonal size and the V and J genes are those of that table, whereas D and trimming came from the DNA. The sample includes around 150,000 clones, with 64% observed a single time. The ten largest account for under 3% of the sample.

The cohort was made up of 666 healthy bone marrow donors. Cohort members were all nominally healthy when sampled, although unrecorded immune exposures were likely present. The donor tested CMV seropositive, placing the donor among the approximately 290 seropositive members of the cohort. Every donor gave a peripheral blood sample, and the peripheral blood mononuclear cells from that sample were used for TCR beta sequencing. The Qiagen DNeasy Blood Extraction Kit was used to extract genomic DNA from the blood cell samples. V has 7 bases trimmed and J has 3 bases trimmed; junction bases matching no gene number 15. The germline V gene encodes CDR1 SGHVS and CDR2 FQNEAQ. The CDR3 covers 17 residues, taking in both the cysteine and the phenylalanine. Only the CDR3 portion is preserved as DNA: 51 bases, with reading frame beginning at the first base. Results the study describes overall, beyond this receptor: Presence/absence analyses assumed roughly uniform sequencing depth across donors, an assumption that may not hold. Across donors, most TCR sequences were observed very rarely, whereas some public TCRs were present in many individuals. In a later analysis, several top co-occurrence clusters were reported to appear linked to parvovirus B19, influenza, CMV and Epstein-Barr virus. Only TCR beta chains were sequenced in this cohort, and the absence of alpha or paired-chain data limited detectable features. A cluster of highly shared sequence variants was judged likely to represent a technical artifact of the sequencing pipeline. In a later analysis, the rate of TCR association differed among HLA loci, with DRB1 alleles having the most associated TCRs and HLA-C alleles having the fewest. V-gene and J-gene trimming of TCR beta chains was associated with a missense DCLRE1C variant in a later genetic analysis, and the association was replicated in an independent cohort. The authors suggested that the approach could potentially be extended to other disease states and immunological phenotypes. Some IMGT-functional V segments, including TRBV6-2 and TRBV6-3, could not be told apart with the 87-base-pair reads, so those segments were excluded. Correlated functional status among segregating V segments might reflect linkage disequilibrium, but an unknown experimental factor could not be ruled out. In a later analysis, some 17,000 TCR beta sequences were associated with specific HLA alleles at a false discovery rate of 0.05. When HLA alleles, especially DR and DQ, strongly co-occurred, attributing TCR associations to individual alleles was difficult. Compared with the approximately 600-donor mean, donors in an Asian-associated ancestry cluster had fewer N-insertions in productive TCRs, according to a later genetic analysis. About 17 rarely observed V segments, including chromosome 9 orphons, were excluded from the earlier analysis of some 590 of the donors because counts were too low. In a later analysis, HLA-associated TCR beta chains showed more clonal expansion and lower generation probabilities than non-associated chains that were equally common. Broadly in line with IMGT annotations, most TCR beta V segments showed up in productive rearrangements about 90% or about 30% of the time in an earlier analysis of approximately 600 of the donors. A further reported finding was that TCR beta sequences accurately predicted the HLA-A and HLA-B alleles for most subjects in the first cohort. HLA typing was unavailable for some donors at each locus, so association tests used only the typed subset. The study gave a list of 150 to 200 TCR beta chains associated with cytomegalovirus. Most CMV-associated TCR beta chains appeared to be HLA-restricted in a later analysis, and the HLA associations seemed to be driven largely by CMV exposure. In vitro tests confirmed that a few of the cytomegalovirus-associated TCR beta chains recognize cytomegalovirus antigens. Cytomegalovirus status was reported to be diagnosed by the classifier with high specificity and sensitivity in both the original and validation cohorts. Immune exposure information for the cohort was limited to CMV serostatus.

The sequence derives from a young woman in good health and CMV-seropositive. What was sequenced was PBMCs. The chain is made from TRBV7-8 and TRBJ2-7, with 10 junctional bases fitting TRBD2. The bases are TGTGCCAGCACCCCCGGACTAGCGGTAGTCCCAGGCTACGAGCAGTACTTC. Protein translation: CASTPGLAVVPGYEQYF.